A selection of T cell receptor beta chains follows, all from one sample in a study of blood T cell repertoires in COVID-19. This table comes from immunoSEQ multiplex PCR, and its TCRdb copy is limited to in-frame clones, with some not included. The table records approximately 140,000 clones, roughly 90% of them present only once. Specimen: peripheral blood. Receptors were obtained from a man between 45 and 60 years old with active or convalescent COVID-19. Each CDR3 is given with its conserved first and last residue. The D gene is left open where the match is weak. Expanded clones are given a class, and other clones once, few, many or no size at all.

D	V	J	size	DNA	CDR3
TRBD1	TRBV5-4	TRBJ2-7	-	TGTGCCAGCAGCTATCCGGGACAGGGTAACGAGCAGTACTTC	CASSYPGQGNEQYF
-	TRBV7-9	TRBJ2-2	-	TGTGCCAGCAGGTCCGATTCGACCGGGATCAACACCGGGGAGCTGTTTTTT	CASRSDSTGINTGELFF
TRBD1	TRBV4-3	TRBJ1-2	-	TGCGCCAGCAGCCTCACCGGGACAGGGAACGGCTACACCTTC	CASSLTGTGNGYTF
-	TRBV2	TRBJ2-7	-	TGTGCCAGCAAAGGGGGGGGCCTCGACGAGCAGTACTTC	CASKGGGLDEQYF
TRBD1	TRBV2	TRBJ1-3	-	TGTGCCAGCAGTAGGGACAGGAGCTCTGGAAACACCATATATTTT	CASSRDRSSGNTIYF
-	TRBV15	TRBJ1-6	few	TGTGCCACCAGCAGAGATGCCCCTCCGCGGTCACCCCTCCACTTT	CATSRDAPPRSPLHF
-	TRBV29-1	TRBJ1-1	-	TGCAGCGTTGAAACCCCCCCCGGGGGCACTGAAGCTTTCTTT	CSVETPPGGTEAFF
-	TRBV30	TRBJ2-3	-	TGTGCCTGGACTGGGACACAGACAACAACGCAGTATTTT	CAWTGTQTTTQYF
-	TRBV5-1	TRBJ2-7	-	TGCGCCAGCAGCTTGTATGGGGGCACTACATACAGAGACGAGCAGTACTTC	CASSLYGGTTYRDEQYF
TRBD2	TRBV24-1	TRBJ2-2	-	TGTGCCACCAGTGATTTAGGGGCGGGAGACGATACCGGGGAGCTGTTTTTT	CATSDLGAGDDTGELFF
TRBD1	TRBV2	TRBJ1-1	-	TGTGCCAGCAGTGAAGCCACAGGGGCGAACACTGAAGCTTTCTTT	CASSEATGANTEAFF
TRBD1	TRBV3-1/TRBV3-2	TRBJ1-3	-	TGTGCCAGCAGCCCTTGGACAGGGGCGAACTCTGGAAACACCATATATTTT	CASSPWTGANSGNTIYF
-	TRBV18	TRBJ2-3	-	TGTGCCAGCTCACCACAGGGCCAGGGGACAGATACGCAGTATTTT	CASSPQGQGTDTQYF
-	TRBV28	TRBJ2-7	-	TGTGCCAGCAGTAATCTATCAGGGTACGAGCAGTACTTC	CASSNLSGYEQYF
TRBD2	TRBV28	TRBJ2-5	-	TGTGCCAGCAGTTTATTCAGTTCGGGGGGGGCCCAGTACTTC	CASSLFSSGGAQYF
TRBD2	TRBV11-2	TRBJ2-1	-	TGTGCCAGCAGCTTAGAACTAGCGGGAGGCTATGAGCAGTTCTTC	CASSLELAGGYEQFF
-	TRBV28	TRBJ1-5	-	TGTGCCAGCAGCCTCAAACGGGGATTGGGGCAGCCCCAGCATTTT	CASSLKRGLGQPQHF
-	TRBV9	TRBJ2-3	-	TGTGCCAGCAGCGCAACCCTAGCCTGGGGCACAGATACGCAGTATTTT	CASSATLAWGTDTQYF
-	TRBV7-8	TRBJ2-1	-	TGTGCCAGCAGCCCCGGCGTGGCAACGAGGCGGTTCTTC	CASSPGVATRRFF
TRBD1	TRBV27	TRBJ1-1	-	TGTGCCAGCAACACACAGGGGGGGGCTGAAGCTTTCTTT	CASNTQGGAEAFF
TRBD1	TRBV10-3	TRBJ2-7	-	TGTGCCATCAGACAGGGGGGTACCTACGAGCAGTACTTC	CAIRQGGTYEQYF
-	TRBV9	TRBJ2-7	-	TGTGCCAGCAGCGTAGCAGCGGACTCCTACGAGCAGTACTTC	CASSVAADSYEQYF
TRBD2	TRBV7-2	TRBJ2-5	-	TGTGCCAGCAGCGCCGGACTAGCGGGGGGACAAGAGACCCAGTACTTC	CASSAGLAGGQETQYF